The clone carrying this TCR beta chain occurred once. The antigen remains unidentified. Terminally differentiated effector memory CD45RA+ cells were excluded by CCR7 positive selection of CD45RO-negative cells. Per germline, CDR1 MNHEY and CDR2 SMNVEV (reference sequence). The CDR3 extends over 15 amino acids. Trimming removed 0 bases at V and 7 bases at J, with 12 bases between. The entry originates in a study of shared clonotypes between healthy human individuals. Study-wide findings and caveats: Sharing across several donors was seen in approximately 5.2% of naive CD4 clonotypes. Rarefaction revealed incomplete sorted-subset sequencing despite large depth.

Generated by immunoSEQ multiplex PCR, the TCRdb table keeps only in-frame clones and is missing some. Altogether fewer than 800,000 clones are present, about 91% being singletons, with the ten largest covering 20% to 25%. This clonotype was obtained from a young man in good health. Sequencing was performed on naive CD8+ T cells sorted from blood. The chain has TRBV27 and TRBJ2-2, with D unresolved. The DNA for the CDR3 is TGTGCCAGCAGTTTATCGAAGTCGGGCGGCGGGGAGCTGTTTTTT. As protein: CASSLSKSGGGELFF.